This T cell receptor (beta chain) was captured by sequencing in a study of blood T cell repertoires in COVID-19. For the study at large: Sample material is recorded as cDNA or gDNA derived from T cells, B-cell-depleted T cells, or PBMCs.

As handled by the study authors: Amplified reference gene primers provided the basis for estimating nucleated cell counts. Measured with immunoSEQ multiplex PCR; TCRdb has only the in-frame clones, and not every one. D and trimming were read from the DNA, whereas the V and J calls and clone size are those reported in that table. The table has approximately 75,000 clones, 70% to 90% seen once. Germline CDR1 and CDR2: SGHTA and FQGTGA. The CDR3 extends over 13 amino acids. V was shortened by 6 bases and J by 5 bases, with 13 bases between the two germline ends. Input material: peripheral blood. The sequence came from a woman older than 75 with acute or convalescent COVID-19. The V gene is TRBV7-3, the J gene TRBJ2-5; a possible D gene is TRBD1 (6 bases). The CDR3 reads CASSGEGEETQYF. In DNA, the CDR3 is TGTGCCAGCAGTGGAGAGGGGGAGGAGACCCAGTACTTC.